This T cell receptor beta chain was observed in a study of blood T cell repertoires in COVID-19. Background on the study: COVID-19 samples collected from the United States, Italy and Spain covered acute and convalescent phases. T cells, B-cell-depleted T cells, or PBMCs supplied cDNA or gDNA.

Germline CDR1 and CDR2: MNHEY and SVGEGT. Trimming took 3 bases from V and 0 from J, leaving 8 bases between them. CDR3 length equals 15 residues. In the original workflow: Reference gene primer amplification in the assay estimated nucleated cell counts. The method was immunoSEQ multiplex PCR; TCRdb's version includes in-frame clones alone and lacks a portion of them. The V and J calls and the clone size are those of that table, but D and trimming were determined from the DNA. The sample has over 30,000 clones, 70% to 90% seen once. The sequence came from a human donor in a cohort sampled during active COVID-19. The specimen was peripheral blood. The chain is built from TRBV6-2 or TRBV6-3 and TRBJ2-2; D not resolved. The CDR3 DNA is TGTGCCAGCAGTTATTCACACGCGAACACCGGGGAGCTGTTTTTT. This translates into CASSYSHANTGELFF.